The 30 T cell receptor beta chains presented below share a single source sample, sequenced in a study of shared clonotypes between healthy human individuals (TCRdb year 2020). Library method: the immunoSEQ multiplex PCR assay. The source is immuneACCESS, and TCRdb retained only in-frame sequences with V and J called. Part of the clones is not carried over; for the studies checked, unresolved V genes explain less than half of this, and the remainder is unexplained. Within this sample are around 2,100,000 clones, with about 95% of them counted one time only. The top ten clones comprise under 1.5% of the sample. CD8 naive samples were CD45RO-negative cells positively selected for CCR7, giving a CD45RA+CCR7+ population that excluded TemRA cells. The sequenced material came from naive CD8+ T cells sorted from blood. The cell subset or site label, as the study defines it: CD45RA+CCR7+. Receptors were obtained from a man younger than 35 in good health.

The V and J genes are TRBV6-5 and TRBJ2-5; D call uncertain. The CDR3 sequence is 15 residues long. V was pared by 10 bases and J by 1 base, with 19 bases between. CDR1 MNHEY and CDR2 SVGAGI come from the germline V gene. The DNA for the CDR3 is TGTGCCACCGGATCGCCGTTGGCTCCCCAAGAGACCCAGTACTTC. Translation gives CATGSPLAPQETQYF.

The rearrangement links TRBV27 to TRBJ2-1; D gene uncertain. Germline V gene lookup returns CDR1 MNHEY and CDR2 SMNVEV (reference sequence). There are 13 residues in the CDR3. The germline V and J ends were trimmed by 0 bases and 9 bases, with 9 bases remaining between them. The CDR3 here is CASSLSTSPEQFF. For the CDR3, the DNA is TGTGCCAGCAGTTTATCGACTTCACCTGAGCAGTTCTTC.

This clone was seen once. The gene calls are TRBV5-1 and TRBJ1-1, with D uncertain. V shed 0 bases and J shed 3 bases, with 9 bases lying between them. Germline V gives CDR1 SGHRS, CDR2 YFSETQ. The CDR3 length is 14 residues. This CDR3 reads CASSLDRTYTEAFF. CDR3 bases: TGCGCCAGCAGCTTGGACCGGACTTACACTGAAGCTTTCTTT.

V gene TRBV2 combines with J gene TRBJ1-5; tentatively, D is TRBD1 (5 bases). CDR3 length: 15 amino acids. The ends were cut back, 6 bases at V and 2 bases at J, with 14 bases in the middle. Looked up from germline, CDR1 is SNHLY and CDR2 is FYNNEI. In DNA, the CDR3 is TGTGCCAGCAGGGATAGGGGCGGTGGCAATCAGCCCCAGCATTTT. Its translation is CASRDRGGGNQPQHF.

This chain joins TRBV5-4 and TRBJ2-7; the D gene is possibly TRBD2 (6 bases). The CDR3 runs to 16 residues. Trimming shortened V by 1 base and J by 3 bases, and 17 bases separated the two germline ends. Germline assignment: CDR1 SGHNT and CDR2 YYREEE (reference sequence). The CDR3 here is CASSLSWEAPIYEQYF. The CDR3 DNA follows: TGTGCCAGCAGCTTGTCGTGGGAGGCCCCCATCTACGAGCAGTACTTC.

The V gene is TRBV5-6, the J gene TRBJ1-2, with 7 bases fitting TRBD1. The CDR3 is 14 residues long. V was clipped by 6 bases and J by 3 bases; unmatched bases: 8. Germline lookup yields CDR1 SGHDT and CDR2 YYEEEE. CDR3 in DNA: TGTGCCAGCACCATTAGGACAGGCTACTATGGCTACACCTTC. This translates into CASTIRTGYYGYTF.

About this clone: A read error may explain this, as a much larger clone is one base away. CDR3 sequence: CASSFGTDTQYF. For the CDR3, the DNA is TGTGCCAGCAGCTTTGGCACAGATACGCAGTATTTT. This rearrangement joins TRBV5-7 to TRBJ2-3; D ambiguous. TRBV5-7 is sorted into the ORF group, with uncertain function. This CDR3 spans 12 amino acids. Trimming took off 2 bases at V and 1 base at J, with 2 bases between the two ends.

In regard to this clone: The same CDR3 can be traced to other DNA sequences in this sample. The genes are TRBV10-3 and TRBJ2-3; 8 nucleotides align to TRBD1. Germline V gene data show CDR1 as ENHRY and CDR2 as SYGVKD. The CDR3 sequence is 15 residues long. The J segment lost 1 base and the V segment lost 0 bases, leaving 0 bases of the junction unmatched. The chain's CDR3 is CAISESGQGTDTQYF. CDR3 DNA: TGTGCCATCAGTGAGTCGGGACAGGGCACAGATACGCAGTATTTT.

J is TRBJ2-7 and V is TRBV7-6, with 7 bases identical to TRBD2. The CDR3 totals 15 residues. V trimming: 1 base; J trimming: 4 bases; junction bases outside the gene matches: 7. Germline-derived CDR1 and CDR2 are SGHVS and FNYEAQ. CDR3 DNA sequence: TGTGCCAGCAGCTTAGATGGGGGGGATGGGTACGAGCAGTACTTC. Its translation is CASSLDGGDGYEQYF. Supplemented by reference TRBV7-6 and TRBJ2-7, the full variable domain reads GAGVSQSPRYKVTKRGQDVALRCDPISGHVSLYWYRQALGQGPEFLTYFNYEAQQDKSGLPNDRFSAERPEGSISTLTIQRTEQRDSAMYRCASSLDGGDGYEQYFGPGTRLTVT.

The chain joins TRBV30 to TRBJ2-3; D is uncertain. Germline lookup yields CDR1 GTSNPN and CDR2 SVGIG (reference sequence). This CDR3 contains 13 residues. Trimming left V 5 bases short and J 0 bases short, with 9 bases between. The CDR3 is CAWDTSSTDTQYF. CDR3 coding DNA: TGTGCCTGGGACACGTCTAGCACAGATACGCAGTATTTT.

The sample holds one count of this clone. The chain recombines TRBV7-9 with TRBJ2-7; 7 bases map to TRBD1. The germline gives CDR1 SEHNR, CDR2 FQNEAQ (reference sequence). The CDR3 loop spans 13 amino acids. After removal of 6 bases from V and 3 bases from J, the junction contained 5 bases not matched to a gene. DNA for the CDR3: TGTGCCAGCAGAGAACAGGGGAGCTACGAGCAGTACTTC. Translation: CASREQGSYEQYF.

The V and J genes are TRBV4-2 and TRBJ2-3; possibly TRBD1 for D (5 bases). The germline V gene encodes CDR1 LGHNA and CDR2 YNFKEQ. The V end lost 3 bases, the J end lost 2 bases, and 18 bases lay between the germline ends. CDR3 size: 17 residues. The CDR3 region is CASSHGPMDTYTDTQYF. The DNA of the CDR3 is TGTGCCAGCAGCCATGGCCCTATGGACACCTACACAGATACGCAGTATTTT.

The J gene is TRBJ1-1, the V gene TRBV19; TRBD1 is a possible D gene (5 bases). CDR1 LNHDA and CDR2 SQIVND come from the germline V gene (reference sequence). Trimming removed 8 bases at V and 4 bases at J, with 14 bases between. The CDR3 spans 13 residues. CDR3 bases: TGTGCCAGTGGAAAGACAGCGGCCACTGAAGCTTTCTTT. Residues: CASGKTAATEAFF.

The genes are TRBV7-9 and TRBJ2-3; D uncertain. In germline, CDR1 is SEHNR, CDR2 FQNEAQ (reference sequence). This CDR3 is 13 amino acids long. Trimming left V 3 bases short and J 2 bases short, with 6 bases between. In nucleotides, the CDR3 is TGTGCCAGCAGCTTCGAATACACAGATACGCAGTATTTT. This gives the protein CASSFEYTDTQYF.

This chain joins TRBV27 and TRBJ2-7; D remains ambiguous. Germline CDR1 MNHEY, CDR2 SMNVEV (reference sequence). This CDR3 has 13 residues. Deletions cut 8 bases from V and 0 bases from J, with 11 bases between. DNA for the CDR3: TGTGCCAGCCGGCCACTCGCCTCCTACGAGCAGTACTTC. The encoded protein is CASRPLASYEQYF.

The V and J genes are TRBV5-4 and TRBJ1-2; no definite D call. Germline values: CDR1 SGHNT, CDR2 YYREEE (reference sequence). V lost 8 bases to trimming and J lost 8 bases, with 13 bases between them. The CDR3 has 11 amino acids. The CDR3 reads CASRGDQGYTF. The CDR3 nucleotides are TGTGCCAGTCGTGGGGATCAGGGCTACACCTTC.

Turning to this clone: The sample has other DNA sequences that encode this CDR3 too. The rearrangement links TRBV7-9 to TRBJ1-1, with D uncertain. The germline gives CDR1 SEHNR, CDR2 FQNEAQ (reference sequence). The germline V and J ends were trimmed by 5 bases and 2 bases, with 9 bases remaining between them. The CDR3 extends over 13 amino acids. CDR3 sequence: CASSAGPNTEAFF. The CDR3 nucleotides read TGTGCCAGCAGCGCAGGACCAAACACTGAAGCTTTCTTT.

Concerning this clone: The sample has other DNA sequences that encode this CDR3 too. The chain joins TRBV4-3 to TRBJ2-5; 7 bases map to TRBD2. Germline CDR1 LGHNA, CDR2 YSLEER. V shed 0 bases, J shed 3 bases, and the junction held 4 bases outside the gene matches. The CDR3 covers 15 residues. Written as DNA, the CDR3 is TGCGCCAGCAGCCAAGACTGGGAGGGAGAAGAGACCCAGTACTTC. As protein: CASSQDWEGEETQYF.

This chain uses TRBV27 with TRBJ2-1; the match to TRBD2 covers 12 bases. Trimming cost V 2 bases and J 4 bases; bases outside gene matches: 3. The CDR3 is made up of 16 amino acids. Germline V gene sequence: CDR1 MNHEY, CDR2 SMNVEV (reference sequence). The CDR3 coding sequence is TGTGCCAGCAGTTTACCGGGACTAGCGGGTTACAATGAGCAGTTCTTC. Protein: CASSLPGLAGYNEQFF.

The gene calls are TRBV7-9 and TRBJ1-1; D is unclear. Trimming removed 5 bases at V and 0 bases at J, with 10 bases between. CDR1 and CDR2 (germline): SEHNR, FQNEAQ (reference sequence). The length of the CDR3 is 14 residues. The CDR3 bases are TGTGCCAGCAGCCCGGAACCCATGAACACTGAAGCTTTCTTT. Amino acids: CASSPEPMNTEAFF.

This rearrangement joins TRBV11-2 to TRBJ2-7; D possibly corresponds to TRBD1 (6 bases). The CDR3 extends over 15 amino acids. Germline V gene sequence: CDR1 SGHAT, CDR2 FQNNGV. V lost 3 bases, J lost 5 bases, and 17 bases lay in between. CDR3 nucleotide sequence: TGTGCCAGCAGCTTGGGGACCCCACAGGGAAACGAGCAGTACTTC. Translating it yields CASSLGTPQGNEQYF.

V is TRBV7-2 and J is TRBJ2-7; D might be TRBD1 (6 bases). Between the trimmed V and J ends, which lost 1 base and 6 bases, there was a span of 13 bases. CDR3 length: 14 residues. Germline CDR1 is SGHTA and CDR2 is FQGNSA. This CDR3 reads CASSLEARGSEQYF. The CDR3 nucleotides read TGTGCCAGCAGCTTAGAGGCCAGGGGTTCCGAGCAGTACTTC.

This chain links TRBV28 with TRBJ2-6; 10 bases agree with TRBD2. CDR1 and CDR2 from the germline V gene are MDHEN and SYDVKM. V trimming: 5 bases; J trimming: 0 bases; junction bases outside the gene matches: 7. The CDR3 runs 18 residues. The CDR3 sequence is CASSTTSGALSGANVLTF. CDR3 DNA sequence: TGTGCCAGCAGTACCACTAGCGGGGCCCTCTCTGGGGCCAACGTCCTGACTTTC.

The chain has TRBV4-3 and TRBJ2-1; D is uncertain. CDR3 length equals 17 residues. CDR1 and CDR2 (germline): LGHNA, YSLEER. The ends were cut back, 3 bases at V and 1 base at J, with 16 bases in the middle. The CDR3 protein is CASSQLQQWESYNEQFF. CDR3 coding DNA: TGCGCCAGCAGCCAGTTACAGCAATGGGAATCCTACAATGAGCAGTTCTTC.

Points on this clone: Other nucleotide sequences from this sample produce the same CDR3. V usage is TRBV11-2 and J usage is TRBJ2-7, with unresolved D. Germline loops: CDR1 SGHAT, CDR2 FQNNGV. The CDR3 runs 12 residues. V shed 1 base and J shed 5 bases, with 6 bases lying between them. In DNA form, the CDR3 reads TGTGCCAGCAGCTTAGGTCGTGACGAGCAGTACTTC. This gives the protein CASSLGRDEQYF. Variable domain in full (rest from reference TRBV11-2 and TRBJ2-7): EAGVAQSPRYKIIEKRQSVAFWCNPISGHATLYWYQQILGQGPKLLIQFQNNGVVDDSQLPKDRFSAERLKGVDSTLKIQPAKLEDSAVYLCASSLGRDEQYFGPGTRLTVT.

This chain joins TRBV4-1 and TRBJ2-5; TRBD1 might be the D (7 bases). The germline V and J ends were trimmed by 8 bases and 4 bases, with 20 bases remaining between them. The CDR3 has 15 amino acids. Germline-derived CDR1 and CDR2 are MGHRA and YSYEKL. This CDR3 reads CASQPNFQGGETQYF. The CDR3 nucleotides are TGCGCCAGCCAGCCAAATTTCCAGGGGGGAGAGACCCAGTACTTC.

This clone was counted once. Additional DNA sequences in this sample encode the identical CDR3. This chain links TRBV9 with TRBJ2-5; D may be TRBD2 (6 bases). Looked up from germline, CDR1 is SGDLS and CDR2 is YYNGEE. This CDR3 contains 15 residues. Trimming shortened V by 0 bases and J by 1 base, and 10 bases separated the two germline ends. CDR3 in DNA: TGTGCCAGCAGCGTAGGCGGGACTCTCCAAGAGACCCAGTACTTC. This gives the protein CASSVGGTLQETQYF.

V usage is TRBV19 and J usage is TRBJ2-3; 7 bases agree with TRBD2. Germline trimming cut 10 bases from V and 5 bases from J; bases unmatched to any gene: 9. The CDR3 is made up of 13 amino acids. CDR1 is LNHDA, CDR2 SQIVND, per germline (reference sequence). CDR3 coding DNA: TGTGCCACCGCGGGAGTCGGCGGAGATACGCAGTATTTT. Amino acid sequence: CATAGVGGDTQYF.

V is TRBV28 and J is TRBJ2-4; no definite D call. CDR1 and CDR2 (germline): MDHEN, SYDVKM. The CDR3 is made up of 13 amino acids. V was clipped by 2 bases and J by 6 bases, with 8 bases between them. CDR3 loop: CASSLQLGNIQYF. CDR3 bases: TGTGCCAGCAGTTTACAATTAGGAAACATTCAGTACTTC. Full variable domain (rest looked up from reference TRBV28 and TRBJ2-4): DVKVTQSSRYLVKRTGEKVFLECVQDMDHENMFWYRQDPGLGLRLIYFSYDVKMKEKGDIPEGYSVSREKKERFSLILESASTNQTSMYLCASSLQLGNIQYFGAGTRLSVL.

The chain carries TRBV11-2 and TRBJ2-1, with D possibly TRBD1 on 6 matching bases. The length of the CDR3 is 16 residues. Germline loops: CDR1 SGHAT, CDR2 FQNNGV. The ends were cut back, 0 bases at V and 0 bases at J, with 9 bases in the middle. The CDR3 region is CASSLDTGSSYNEQFF. In nucleotides, the CDR3 is TGTGCCAGCAGCTTAGATACAGGGAGCTCCTACAATGAGCAGTTCTTC.